The 9 T cell receptor beta chains below come from one sample, sequenced in a study of blood T cell repertoires in COVID-19. The data were produced by immunoSEQ multiplex PCR, yet TCRdb's version contains in-frame clones alone and is incomplete. The sample includes more than 140,000 clones, just over 85% of them seen just once. Sequencing was done on a sample of peripheral blood. Source of these receptors: a woman aged 55-70 years with acute or convalescent COVID-19.

The chain links TRBV29-1 to TRBJ2-4; D unclear. The CDR3 length is 10 residues. Between the trimmed V and J ends, which lost 4 bases and 8 bases, there was a span of 6 bases. Germline lookup yields CDR1 SQVTM and CDR2 ANQGSEA. CDR3 nucleotide sequence: TGCAGCGTTGCCGAGGACATTCAGTACTTC. The encoded protein is CSVAEDIQYF.

About this clone itself: Other DNA sequences of this sample code for an identical CDR3. V gene TRBV7-9 combines with J gene TRBJ2-3; a weak D match, TRBD1 (6 bases). Germline assignment: CDR1 SEHNR and CDR2 FQNEAQ (reference sequence). Trimming shortened V by 4 bases and J by 3 bases, and 11 bases separated the two germline ends. The CDR3 runs to 14 residues. The CDR3 reads CASSSTGSTDTQYF. DNA of the CDR3: TGTGCCAGCAGCTCTACAGGGTCGACAGATACGCAGTATTTT.

This sequence joins TRBV10-1 and TRBJ2-3, with TRBD2 as a possible D gene (7 bases). Looked up from germline, CDR1 is WNHNN and CDR2 is SYGVQD (reference sequence). CDR3 size: 17 residues. Trimming cost V 0 bases and J 2 bases, with 15 bases left between them. CDR3 amino acids: CASSESSRGGITDTQYF. CDR3 coding DNA: TGCGCCAGCAGTGAGTCGTCTAGGGGGGGCATCACAGATACGCAGTATTTT.

This clone was seen a few times. The chain recombines TRBV3-1 (or the pseudogene TRBV3-2) with TRBJ1-5, with TRBD1 identical over 9 bases. Per the germline V gene, CDR1 is LGHDT and CDR2 is YNNKEL (reference sequence). There are 14 residues in the CDR3. The trim removed 5 bases at V and 7 bases at J, leaving 6 bases unmatched. Written as DNA, the CDR3 is TGTGCCAGCAGCGGTACAGGGGGCGGGCAGCCCCAGCATTTT. This sequence encodes CASSGTGGGQPQHF.

The chain carries TRBV4-3 and TRBJ1-4; TRBD1 agrees at 8 bases. This CDR3 comprises 15 residues. Germline V lookup: CDR1 LGHNA, CDR2 YSLEER. Trimming cost V 1 base and J 7 bases; bases outside gene matches: 5. The chain's CDR3 is CASSQGTGSGEKLFF. The DNA for the CDR3 is TGCGCCAGCAGCCAAGGGACAGGGAGCGGTGAAAAACTGTTTTTT.

The V and J genes are TRBV6-5 and TRBJ2-4, with D possibly matching TRBD1 (6 bases). Germline CDR1 reads MNHEY; CDR2 reads SVGAGI. This CDR3 region has 14 residues. The V end was cut by 7 bases, the J end by 2 bases, with 12 bases between. CDR3 sequence (DNA): TGTGCCAGCAAGAAACAGGGTACCAAAAACATTCAGTACTTC. This sequence encodes CASKKQGTKNIQYF.

This clone was detected only a few times. The gene calls are TRBV20-1 and TRBJ1-3; no firm D call. Trimming took off 6 bases at V and 8 bases at J, with 11 bases between the two ends. The length of the CDR3 is 11 residues. Per germline, CDR1 DFQATT and CDR2 SNEGSKA (reference sequence). The CDR3 here is CSASFVDTIYF. The CDR3 DNA reads TGCAGTGCCTCTTTTGTAGACACCATATATTTT.

This clone was found a few times. The chain joins TRBV2 to TRBJ2-3, with D unresolved. V was trimmed by 6 bases and J by 6 bases, leaving 13 bases between them. Per the germline V gene, CDR1 is SNHLY and CDR2 is FYNNEI. This CDR3 spans 13 amino acids. CDR3 residues: CASRNVARDTQYF. As DNA, the CDR3 is TGTGCCAGCAGGAACGTTGCCAGGGATACGCAGTATTTT.

The chain has TRBV15 and TRBJ1-5, with TRBD1 identical over 9 bases. The ends lost 2 bases at V and 0 bases at J; junction bases unmatched: 14. The CDR3 totals 20 residues. CDR1 is LNHNV, CDR2 YYDKDF, per germline (reference sequence). This chain's CDR3 is CATSRQRPGQGFYSNQPQHF. The DNA for the CDR3 is TGTGCCACCAGCAGACAAAGACCGGGACAGGGATTTTATAGCAATCAGCCCCAGCATTTT.